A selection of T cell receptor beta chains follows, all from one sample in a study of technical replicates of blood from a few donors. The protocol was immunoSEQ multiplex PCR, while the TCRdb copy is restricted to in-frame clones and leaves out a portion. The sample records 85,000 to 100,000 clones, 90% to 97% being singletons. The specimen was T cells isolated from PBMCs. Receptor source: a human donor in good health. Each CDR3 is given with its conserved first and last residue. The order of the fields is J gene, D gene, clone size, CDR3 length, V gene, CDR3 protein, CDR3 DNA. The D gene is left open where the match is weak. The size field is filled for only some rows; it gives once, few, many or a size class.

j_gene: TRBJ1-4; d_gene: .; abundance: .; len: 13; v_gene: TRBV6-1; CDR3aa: CASAGMSNEKLFF; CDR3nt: TGTGCCAGCGCCGGGATGTCTAATGAAAAACTGTTTTTT
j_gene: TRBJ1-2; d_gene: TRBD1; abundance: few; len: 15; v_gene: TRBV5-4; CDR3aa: CASRLRQGANYGYTF; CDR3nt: TGTGCCAGCAGACTCCGACAGGGGGCTAACTATGGCTACACCTTC
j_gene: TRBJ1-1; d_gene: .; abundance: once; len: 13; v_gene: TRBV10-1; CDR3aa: CASRDSMNTEAFF; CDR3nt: TGCGCCAGCAGGGACAGTATGAACACTGAAGCTTTCTTT
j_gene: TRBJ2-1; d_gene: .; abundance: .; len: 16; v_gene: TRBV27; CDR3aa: CASSLSRYSSYNEQFF; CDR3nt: TGTGCCAGCAGTTTATCCCGCTATAGCTCCTACAATGAGCAGTTCTTC
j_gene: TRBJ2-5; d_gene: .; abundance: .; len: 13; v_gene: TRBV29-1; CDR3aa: CSVEGRTLGTQYF; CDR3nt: TGCAGCGTTGAAGGGAGGACCTTGGGGACCCAGTACTTC
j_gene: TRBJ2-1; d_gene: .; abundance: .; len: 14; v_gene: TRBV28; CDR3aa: CASSLGGRYNEQFF; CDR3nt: TGTGCCAGCAGTTTAGGAGGGCGGTACAATGAGCAGTTCTTC
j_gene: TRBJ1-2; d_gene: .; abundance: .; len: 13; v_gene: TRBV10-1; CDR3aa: CASSESGGVGYTF; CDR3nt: TGCGCCAGCAGTGAGTCGGGCGGGGTTGGCTACACCTTC
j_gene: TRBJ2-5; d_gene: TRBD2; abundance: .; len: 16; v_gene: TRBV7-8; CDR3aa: CASSLATSGYQETQYF; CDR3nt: TGTGCCAGCAGCTTAGCTACTAGCGGGTACCAAGAGACCCAGTACTTC
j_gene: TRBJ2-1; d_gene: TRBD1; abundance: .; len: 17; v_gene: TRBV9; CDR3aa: CASTPGTTGGRFNEQFF; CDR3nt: TGTGCCAGCACCCCGGGAACGACAGGGGGCAGGTTTAATGAGCAGTTCTTC
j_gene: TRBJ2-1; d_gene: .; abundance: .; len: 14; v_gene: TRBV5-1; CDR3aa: CASSSGTSSNEQFF; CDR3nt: TGCGCCAGCAGCAGCGGCACTAGCAGCAATGAGCAGTTCTTC
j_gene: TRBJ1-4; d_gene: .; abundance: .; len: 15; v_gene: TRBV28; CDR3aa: CASSSEGRLWEKLFF; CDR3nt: TGTGCCAGCAGTTCCGAGGGTAGGCTTTGGGAAAAACTGTTTTTT
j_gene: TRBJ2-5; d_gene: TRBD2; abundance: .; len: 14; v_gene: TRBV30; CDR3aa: CAWNPPGGPETQYF; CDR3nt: TGTGCCTGGAATCCCCCGGGGGGGCCCGAGACCCAGTACTTC
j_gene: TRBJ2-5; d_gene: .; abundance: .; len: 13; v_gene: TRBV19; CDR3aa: CASSIYTQETQYF; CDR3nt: TGTGCCAGTAGTATATATACACAAGAGACCCAGTACTTC
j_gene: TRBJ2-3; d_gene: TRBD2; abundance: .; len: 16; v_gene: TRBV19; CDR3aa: CASSVLAGGPGDTQYF; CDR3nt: TGTGCCAGTAGTGTACTAGCGGGGGGGCCAGGGGATACGCAGTATTTT
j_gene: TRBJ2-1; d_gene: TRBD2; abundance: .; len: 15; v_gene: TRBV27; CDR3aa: CASSPLTSGSNEQFF; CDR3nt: TGTGCCAGCAGTCCCTTGACTAGCGGGAGTAATGAGCAGTTCTTC
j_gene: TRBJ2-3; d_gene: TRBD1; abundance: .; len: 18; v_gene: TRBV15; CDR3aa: CATSTLPHQGALRDTQYF; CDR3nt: TGTGCCACCAGCACACTACCTCACCAGGGGGCACTGAGAGATACGCAGTATTTT
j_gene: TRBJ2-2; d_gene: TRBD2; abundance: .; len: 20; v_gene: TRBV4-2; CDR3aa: CASSTMGPGREGQKGGELFF; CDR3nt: TGTGCCAGCAGCACAATGGGGCCCGGGCGGGAGGGCCAAAAGGGCGGGGAGCTGTTTTTT
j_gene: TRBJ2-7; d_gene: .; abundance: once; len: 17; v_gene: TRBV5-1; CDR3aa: CASSSLNEWGARYEQYF; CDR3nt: TGCGCCAGCAGCTCCTTAAATGAGTGGGGAGCGAGGTACGAGCAGTACTTC
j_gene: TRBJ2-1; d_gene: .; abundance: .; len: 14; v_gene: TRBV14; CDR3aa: CASSQGGGWNEQFF; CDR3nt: TGTGCCAGCAGTCAAGGGGGGGGGTGGAATGAGCAGTTCTTC
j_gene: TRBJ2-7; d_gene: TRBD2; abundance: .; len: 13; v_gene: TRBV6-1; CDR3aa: CASSVGGGYEQYF; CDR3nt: TGTGCCAGCAGTGTGGGGGGAGGGTACGAGCAGTACTTC
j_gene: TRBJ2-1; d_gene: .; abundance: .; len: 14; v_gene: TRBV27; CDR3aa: CASSLGRARNEQFF; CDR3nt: TGTGCCAGCAGTTTAGGCAGGGCCAGGAATGAGCAGTTCTTC
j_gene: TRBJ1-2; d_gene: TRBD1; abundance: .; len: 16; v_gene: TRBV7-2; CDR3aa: CASSLGQGARNYGYTF; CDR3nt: TGTGCCAGCAGCTTAGGGCAGGGGGCCCGAAACTATGGCTACACCTTC
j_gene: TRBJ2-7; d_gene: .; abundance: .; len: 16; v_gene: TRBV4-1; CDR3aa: CASSQEASIESYEQYF; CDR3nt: TGCGCCAGCAGCCAAGAGGCTAGCATAGAATCCTACGAGCAGTACTTC
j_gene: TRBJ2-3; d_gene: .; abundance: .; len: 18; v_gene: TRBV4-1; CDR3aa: CASSLSSRPGTGLGTQYF; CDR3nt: TGCGCCAGCAGCCTCTCCTCTCGCCCCGGGACTGGGCTAGGTACGCAGTATTTT
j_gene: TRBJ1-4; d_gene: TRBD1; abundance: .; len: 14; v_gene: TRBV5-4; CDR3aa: CASSRDRTNEKLFF; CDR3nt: TGTGCCAGCAGCCGGGACAGAACTAATGAAAAACTGTTTTTT
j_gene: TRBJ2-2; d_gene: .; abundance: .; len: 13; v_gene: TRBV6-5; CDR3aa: CASSAGNTGELFF; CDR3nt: TGTGCCAGCAGCGCAGGGAACACCGGGGAGCTGTTTTTT
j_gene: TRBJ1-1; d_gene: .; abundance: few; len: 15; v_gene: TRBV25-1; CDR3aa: CASSPTDSDLTEAFF; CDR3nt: TGTGCCAGCAGTCCTACTGACAGCGACCTAACGGAAGCTTTCTTT
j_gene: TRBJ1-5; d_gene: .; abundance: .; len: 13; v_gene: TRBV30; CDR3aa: CAWSVQGNQPQHF; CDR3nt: TGTGCCTGGAGTGTACAAGGCAATCAGCCCCAGCATTTT
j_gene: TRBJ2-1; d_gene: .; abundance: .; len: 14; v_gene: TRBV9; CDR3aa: CASSVGASYNEQFF; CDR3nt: TGTGCCAGCAGCGTTGGGGCGAGCTACAATGAGCAGTTCTTC
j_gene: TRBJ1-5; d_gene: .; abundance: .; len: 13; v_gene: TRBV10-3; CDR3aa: CAINSGGNQPQHF; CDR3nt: TGTGCCATCAACTCAGGCGGCAATCAGCCCCAGCATTTT
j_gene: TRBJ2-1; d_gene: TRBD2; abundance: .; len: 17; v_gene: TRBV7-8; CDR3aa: CASSPFSGGGLVNEQFF; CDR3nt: TGTGCCAGCAGTCCATTTAGCGGGGGGGGCCTCGTCAATGAGCAGTTCTTC
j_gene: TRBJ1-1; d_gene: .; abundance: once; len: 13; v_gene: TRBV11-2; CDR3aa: CASSSTRRVRPFF; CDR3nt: TGTGCCAGCAGCTCGACCCGGCGGGTTAGACCTTTCTTT
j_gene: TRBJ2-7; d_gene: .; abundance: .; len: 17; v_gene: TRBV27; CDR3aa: CASSPIGRVPVLYEQYF; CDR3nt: TGTGCCAGCAGTCCTATCGGGCGGGTTCCCGTCTTGTACGAGCAGTACTTC
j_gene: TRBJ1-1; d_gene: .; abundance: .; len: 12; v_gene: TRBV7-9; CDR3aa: CASSAQGGKAFF; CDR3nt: TGTGCCAGCAGCGCCCAGGGAGGCAAAGCTTTCTTT
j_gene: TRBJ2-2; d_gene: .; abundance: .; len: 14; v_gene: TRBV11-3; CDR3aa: CASSLAQYPWELFF; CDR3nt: TGTGCCAGCAGCTTAGCACAGTACCCCTGGGAGCTGTTTTTT
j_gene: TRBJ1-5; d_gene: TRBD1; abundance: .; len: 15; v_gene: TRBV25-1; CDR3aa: CASSEGQGNGQPQHF; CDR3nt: TGTGCCAGCAGTGAAGGACAGGGCAACGGTCAGCCCCAGCATTTT
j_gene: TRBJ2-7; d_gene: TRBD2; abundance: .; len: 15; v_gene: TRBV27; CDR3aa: CASRRGTSGQYEQYF; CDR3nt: TGTGCCAGCAGACGAGGGACTAGCGGCCAATACGAGCAGTACTTC
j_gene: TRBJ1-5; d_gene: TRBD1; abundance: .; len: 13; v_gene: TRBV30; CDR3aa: CAWAGTGNQPQHF; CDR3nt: TGTGCCTGGGCCGGGACAGGGAATCAGCCCCAGCATTTT
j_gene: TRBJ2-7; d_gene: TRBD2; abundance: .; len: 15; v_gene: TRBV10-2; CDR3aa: CASSGLAGVGGEQYF; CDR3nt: TGCGCCAGCAGTGGGCTAGCGGGAGTGGGGGGCGAGCAGTACTTC
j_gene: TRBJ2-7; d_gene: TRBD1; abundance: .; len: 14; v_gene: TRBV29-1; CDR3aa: CSVIGQGGSYEQYF; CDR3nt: TGCAGCGTCATCGGACAGGGTGGCTCCTACGAGCAGTACTTC
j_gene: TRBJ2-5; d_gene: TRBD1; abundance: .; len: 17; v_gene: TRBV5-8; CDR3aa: CASSLGIGTGASETQYF; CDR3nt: TGTGCCAGCAGCTTGGGAATTGGGACAGGGGCCTCGGAGACCCAGTACTTC
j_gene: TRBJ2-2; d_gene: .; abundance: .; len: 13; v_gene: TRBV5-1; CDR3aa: CASSSGVTGELFF; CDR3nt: TGCGCCAGCAGCTCAGGGGTTACCGGGGAGCTGTTTTTT
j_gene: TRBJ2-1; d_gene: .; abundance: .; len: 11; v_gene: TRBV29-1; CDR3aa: CSYLRDYEQFF; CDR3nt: TGCAGCTACCTCCGGGACTATGAGCAGTTCTTC
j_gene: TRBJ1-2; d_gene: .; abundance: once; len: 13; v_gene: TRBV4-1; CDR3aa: CASSQDELNGYTF; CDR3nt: TGCGCCAGCAGCCAAGATGAGTTGAATGGCTACACCTTC
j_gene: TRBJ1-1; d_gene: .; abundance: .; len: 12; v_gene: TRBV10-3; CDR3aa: CAIKDGDTEAFF; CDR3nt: TGTGCCATAAAAGACGGGGACACTGAAGCTTTCTTT
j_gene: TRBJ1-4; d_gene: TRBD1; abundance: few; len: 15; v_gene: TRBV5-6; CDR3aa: CASSANRGFGEKLFF; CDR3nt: TGTGCCAGCAGCGCCAACAGGGGGTTTGGTGAAAAACTGTTTTTT
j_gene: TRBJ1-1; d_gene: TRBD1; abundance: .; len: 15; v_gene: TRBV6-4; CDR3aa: CASSRQGKGNTEAFF; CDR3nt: TGTGCCAGCAGTCGACAGGGGAAGGGGAACACTGAAGCTTTCTTT
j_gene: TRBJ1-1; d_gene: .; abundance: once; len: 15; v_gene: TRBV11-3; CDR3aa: CASSPDQPRGAEAFF; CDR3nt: TGTGCCAGCAGCCCGGATCAACCTCGAGGTGCTGAAGCTTTCTTT
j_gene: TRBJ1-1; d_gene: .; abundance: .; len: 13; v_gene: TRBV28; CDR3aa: CASTTPADTEAFF; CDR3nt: TGTGCCAGCACTACCCCCGCGGACACTGAAGCTTTCTTT
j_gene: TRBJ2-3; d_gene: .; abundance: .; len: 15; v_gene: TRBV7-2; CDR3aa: CASSLFLAGTDTQYF; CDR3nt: TGTGCCAGCAGCTTATTCTTAGCGGGCACAGATACGCAGTATTTT
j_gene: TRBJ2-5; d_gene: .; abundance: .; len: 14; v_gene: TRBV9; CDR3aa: CASSPGQPGETQYF; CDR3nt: TGTGCCAGCAGCCCCGGACAGCCCGGCGAGACCCAGTACTTC